This T cell receptor beta chain was retrieved from a study of long-term antiretroviral therapy in people with HIV. Germline V gene lookup returns CDR1 GTSNPN and CDR2 SVGIG (reference sequence). Between the trimmed V and J ends, which lost 2 bases and 3 bases, there was a span of 11 bases. The CDR3 contains 13 residues. At survey level, the immunoSEQ assay was run in its v3.0 version. Sequencing was directed toward about 35,000-50,000 T-cell genomes in each sample. Produced via immunoSEQ multiplex PCR; TCRdb's table is partial and in-frame only. There are fewer than 45,000 clones in the sample; roughly 80% occur only once, and around 5.8% lies in the top ten.

The sequenced sample was unsorted PBMCs, obtained 3.4 years after starting antiretroviral therapy. The receptor was derived from a man aged 25-45 years with HIV. The genes are TRBV30 and TRBJ2-7, with D possibly being TRBD1 (6 bases). As DNA, the CDR3 is TGTGCCTGGAGTAGGGGGAAGGACTACGAGCAGTACTTC. It codes for CAWSRGKDYEQYF.